The 16 T cell receptor beta chains in this list originate from one sample, sequenced in a study of PD-L1 blockade in urothelial cancer. Some clones are missing from TCRdb's copy, which holds only in-frame ones; the method was immunoSEQ multiplex PCR. This table holds tens of thousands of clones, approximately 84% found once. Time point indicated: pretreatment peripheral blood. Sample: PBMCs, taken around atezolizumab (anti-PD-L1) treatment. The receptors shown here come from a man aged 55 to 69 with urothelial cancer.

The J gene is TRBJ2-7, the V gene TRBV9, with 9 bases fitting TRBD1. Trimming at V came to 0 bases and at J to 6 bases, leaving 4 bases not matched to a gene. Germline CDR1 SGDLS, CDR2 YYNGEE. The CDR3 contains 14 residues. The DNA for the CDR3 is TGTGCCAGCAGCGTAGCCGGGACAGGGCCCGAGCAGTACTTC. Amino acids: CASSVAGTGPEQYF.

The rearrangement links TRBV13 to TRBJ1-5; no clear D gene. Trimming pared 1 base from V and 6 bases from J, leaving 7 bases between. This CDR3 region has 13 residues. The germline CDR1 and CDR2 sequences are PRHDT and FYEKMQ (reference sequence). CDR3 protein: CASSLARGQPQHF. The CDR3 DNA follows: TGTGCCAGCAGCTTAGCCCGGGGTCAGCCCCAGCATTTT.

This clone has only one observation. The V gene is TRBV5-1, the J gene TRBJ1-1; 9 positions match TRBD1. CDR3 size: 13 residues. Germline loops: CDR1 SGHRS, CDR2 YFSETQ. Trimming removed 4 bases from V and 5 bases from J; junction bases left unmatched: 3. CDR3 amino acids: CASSAGQGTEAFF. CDR3 DNA sequence: TGCGCCAGCAGCGCGGGACAGGGAACTGAAGCTTTCTTT. The whole variable domain, remainder taken from reference TRBV5-1 and TRBJ1-1, is KAGVTQTPRYLIKTRGQQVTLSCSPISGHRSVSWYQQTPGQGLQFLFEYFSETQRNKGNFPGRFSGRQFSNSRSEMNVSTLELGDSALYLCASSAGQGTEAFFGQGTRLTVV.

The chain employs TRBV4-3 and TRBJ1-2, with 7 nucleotides matching TRBD1. The J segment lost 6 bases and the V segment lost 0 bases, leaving 13 bases of the junction unmatched. This CDR3 has 17 amino acids. Germline V gives CDR1 LGHNA, CDR2 YSLEER. The CDR3 is CASSQDHSRDSPDGYTF. As DNA, the CDR3 is TGCGCCAGCAGCCAAGACCATTCCCGGGACAGCCCCGATGGCTACACCTTC.

The rearrangement uses TRBV4-3 and TRBJ1-4; unclear D gene. The CDR3 runs to 18 residues. Germline loops: CDR1 LGHNA, CDR2 YSLEER. Trimming took off 0 bases at V and 8 bases at J, with 22 bases between the two ends. The CDR3 reads CASSQDLGREGRGEKLFF. The CDR3 DNA follows: TGCGCCAGCAGCCAAGATCTCGGGAGGGAAGGAAGAGGAGAAAAACTGTTTTTT.

In this sample, this clone turned up a few times. This sequence joins TRBV7-9 and TRBJ1-1; D remains ambiguous. The ends were cut back, 1 base at V and 6 bases at J, with 9 bases in the middle. The germline V gene encodes CDR1 SEHNR and CDR2 FQNEAQ (reference sequence). The CDR3 loop spans 13 amino acids. CDR3: CASSLVGRAEAFF. CDR3 in DNA: TGTGCCAGCAGCTTAGTTGGTCGCGCTGAAGCTTTCTTT.

J is TRBJ2-5 and V is TRBV21-1; the D segment call TRBD2 is taken from the table without a DNA check. TRBV21-1 is marked as a pseudogene. The CDR3 has 15 amino acids. The CDR3 nucleotides read TGTGCCAGCAGCAAAGACGAGGGGGGGCAGGAGACCCAGTACTTC. It is translated as CASSKDEGGQETQYF.

The chain has TRBV5-1 and TRBJ2-1; D is undetermined. Trimming took 4 bases from V and 7 from J, leaving 9 bases between them. The germline V gene encodes CDR1 SGHRS and CDR2 YFSETQ. The CDR3 extends over 12 amino acids. The CDR3 coding sequence is TGCGCCAGCAGCCTTCACTGGAATGAGCAGTTCTTC. Translating gives CASSLHWNEQFF. Full variable domain (remainder filled in from reference TRBV5-1 and TRBJ2-1): KAGVTQTPRYLIKTRGQQVTLSCSPISGHRSVSWYQQTPGQGLQFLFEYFSETQRNKGNFPGRFSGRQFSNSRSEMNVSTLELGDSALYLCASSLHWNEQFFGPGTRLTVL.

The CDR3 DNA is TGCGCCAGCAGCCAAGATGCATTACAGCAAGAGACCCAGTACTTC. Residues: CASSQDALQQETQYF. This chain connects TRBV4-1 to TRBJ2-5; D is uncertain. V dropped 0 bases and J dropped 2 bases, with 10 bases sitting between them. The CDR3 is made up of 15 amino acids. The germline V gene has CDR1 MGHRA and CDR2 YSYEKL.

V is TRBV19 and J is TRBJ2-7, with D possibly TRBD1 on 5 matching bases. Germline lookup yields CDR1 LNHDA and CDR2 SQIVND (reference sequence). The V end was cut by 2 bases, the J end by 3 bases, with 20 bases between. There are 17 residues in the CDR3. The CDR3 DNA is TGTGCCAGTAGTATATATGGCACAGGAGTAAGAGACTACGAGCAGTACTTC. The encoded protein is CASSIYGTGVRDYEQYF.

This sequence joins TRBV4-1 and TRBJ2-7; 9 bases fit TRBD1. In germline, CDR1 is MGHRA, CDR2 YSYEKL. This CDR3 is built from 13 residues. The J segment lost 4 bases and the V segment lost 8 bases, leaving 6 bases of the junction unmatched. The CDR3 sequence: CASRGQGGYEQYF. CDR3 nucleotide sequence: TGCGCCAGCCGGGGACAGGGTGGTTACGAGCAGTACTTC.

V is TRBV19 and J is TRBJ2-3; maybe TRBD2 (5 bases). V lost 7 bases and J lost 5, with 13 bases in between. Germline assignment: CDR1 LNHDA and CDR2 SQIVND (reference sequence). The CDR3 loop spans 13 amino acids. CDR3 nucleotide sequence: TGTGCCAGTACCATGACGGGGTTAGATACGCAGTATTTT. Translation: CASTMTGLDTQYF.

The chain uses TRBV5-4 and TRBJ2-2; TRBD2 is a possible D gene (5 bases). The V gene lost 4 bases and the J gene lost 1 base, with 14 bases spanning the gap. CDR3 length equals 16 residues. The V gene's germline CDR1 is SGHNT and CDR2 YYREEE (reference sequence). This CDR3 is CASSPFGVLNTGELFF. In nucleotides, the CDR3 is TGTGCCAGCAGCCCATTCGGGGTTTTGAACACCGGGGAGCTGTTTTTT.

The rearrangement links TRBV7-9 to TRBJ1-2; D unresolved. Trimming pared 4 bases from V and 8 bases from J, leaving 20 bases between. The CDR3 sequence is 15 residues long. Germline CDR1 is SEHNR and CDR2 is FQNEAQ (reference sequence). The CDR3, as DNA: TGTGCCAGCAGCTCCCGGGATCAGGTTGTCTGGGGCTACACCTTC. Protein: CASSSRDQVVWGYTF.

To note about this clone: This same CDR3 is encoded by further DNA sequences in the sample. The chain combines TRBV16 with TRBJ1-5; no firm D call. CDR1 and CDR2 from the germline V gene are KGHSY and FQNENV. V was shortened by 0 bases and J by 4 bases, with 7 bases between the two germline ends. The CDR3 is 14 residues long. The CDR3 bases are TGTGCCAGCAGCCAATCCCCCGGGAATCAGCCCCAGCATTTT. It translates to CASSQSPGNQPQHF.

V usage is TRBV7-2 and J usage is TRBJ2-1; TRBD2 agrees at 10 bases. Germline CDR1 is SGHTA and CDR2 is FQGNSA. This CDR3 is built from 15 residues. V was pared by 4 bases and J by 7 bases, with 7 bases of the junction left unmatched. CDR3 sequence reads: CASSSKRGGKNEQFF. The CDR3 DNA reads TGTGCCAGCAGCTCCAAGCGGGGGGGCAAGAATGAGCAGTTCTTC.